This T cell receptor beta chain is drawn from a study of cytomegalovirus exposure and HLA in healthy donors. Study results and limitations: Earlier findings revealed that most TCR beta V segments proved productive either about 87% or about 30% of the time. Associated with HLA alleles at 0.05 false discovery rate in a later analysis were some 18,000 TCR beta sequences. Presence/absence analyses treated sequencing depth as roughly uniform across donors.

Participants comprised healthy donors of bone marrow. Comments on this clone: Its specificity is not known.

Both 60 Vbeta primers and 13 Jbeta primers went into the PCR. Data came from immunoSEQ multiplex PCR; TCRdb stores just in-frame clones and leaves some out. This table has 150,000 to 200,000 clones, roughly four fifths appearing once. The source of this sequence is a man aged 18 to 30 in good health and CMV-seronegative. Sequencing was carried out using PBMCs.

The DNA for the CDR3 is TGTGCCAGCAGCGGCCTAGCGGGGGTATACGAGCAGTACTTC. Protein sequence: CASSGLAGVYEQYF. J is TRBJ2-7 and V is TRBV21-1; TRBD2, the table's D call, was not compared with the DNA. TRBV21-1 is marked as a pseudogene. The length of the CDR3 is 14 residues.